This T cell receptor beta chain is from a study of blood T cell repertoires in COVID-19. Study summary: The United States, Italy and Spain were the sources of the acute and convalescent COVID-19 samples. PBMCs, B-cell-depleted T cells, or T cells provided the cDNA or gDNA that made up the material.

Authors' methods: Estimation of nucleated cell counts was performed using reference gene primer amplification. The data were produced by immunoSEQ multiplex PCR, yet TCRdb's version contains in-frame clones alone and is incomplete. From that table come the V and J calls and clone size; the DNA was used to work out D and trimming. The sample lists around 260,000 clones, about nine tenths occurring once. Trimming removed 2 bases from V and 7 bases from J, with 15 bases in between. The CDR3 loop spans 16 amino acids. In germline, CDR1 is ENHRY, CDR2 SYGVKD. The V gene is TRBV10-3, the J gene TRBJ1-6; D not resolved. Input material: peripheral blood. The receptor was isolated from a woman between 25 and 40 years old with active or convalescent COVID-19. CDR3 protein: CAISERGTNGNSPLHF. The CDR3, as DNA: TGTGCCATCAGTGAGCGAGGTACGAACGGGAATTCACCCCTCCACTTT.